A selection of T cell receptor beta chains follows, all from one sample in a study of T cells after yellow fever vaccination. Using its own MiXCR run on the 5' RACE reads, TCRdb lists one record per CDR3 protein. Here the sample spans approximately 450,000 distinct CDR3 sequences, over 15% being singletons. This specimen was PBMCs, taken before the yellow fever booster vaccination. These receptors all come from a man aged 18 to 29 who received the YFV17D yellow fever vaccine. CDR3s include the opening cysteine and the closing phenylalanine or tryptophan. D genes are given only for firm matches. Rows give clone size only sometimes, using once, few, many, or a class for an expanded clone.

TRBD2	TRBV12-3/TRBV12-4	.	TRBJ2-1	CASSNPGTSGVNEQFF	TGTGCCAGCAGTAACCCCGGGACTAGCGGGGTTAATGAGCAGTTCTTC
.	TRBV5-1	few	TRBJ2-2	CASRPVGGPNTGELFF	TGCGCCAGCAGGCCCGTGGGGGGACCGAACACCGGGGAGCTGTTTTTT
.	TRBV12-3/TRBV12-4	few	TRBJ2-3	CASSRGATDTQYF	TGTGCCAGCAGCCGGGGGGCAACAGATACGCAGTATTTT
.	TRBV25-1	.	TRBJ1-2	CATHSPSAYGYTF	TGTGCCACCCACAGCCCGTCGGCCTATGGCTACACCTTC
.	TRBV11-2	.	TRBJ1-2	CASSPDRRNGYTF	TGTGCCAGCAGCCCCGATCGACGGAATGGCTACACCTTC
.	TRBV19	.	TRBJ2-1	CASSIDNYDEQFF	TGTGCCAGTAGTATTGACAATTACGATGAGCAGTTCTTC
TRBD1	TRBV6-2/TRBV6-3	few	TRBJ1-6	CASGQGVGNSPLHF	TGTGCCAGCGGACAGGGAGTGGGTAATTCACCCCTCCACTTT
TRBD1	TRBV7-9	.	TRBJ1-5	CASSFEGADQPQHF	TGTGCCAGCAGCTTTGAGGGGGCTGATCAGCCCCAGCATTTT
TRBD2	TRBV6-5	few	TRBJ2-3	CASSPTGLAGVQDTQYF	TGTGCCAGCAGTCCTACAGGACTAGCGGGGGTGCAAGATACGCAGTATTTT
.	TRBV29-1	few	TRBJ1-1	CSVERRMNTEAFF	TGCAGCGTTGAGCGCAGGATGAACACTGAAGCTTTCTTT
.	TRBV5-1	few	TRBJ1-1	CASSLPLNTEAFF	TGCGCCAGCAGCTTACCCCTTAACACTGAAGCTTTCTTT
.	TRBV27	few	TRBJ2-3	CASSLYPAGTDTQYF	TGTGCCAGCAGTTTATATCCCGCCGGCACAGATACGCAGTATTTT
.	TRBV7-2	.	TRBJ2-3	CASSLVERHRTQYF	TGTGCCAGCAGCTTGGTCGAAAGGCATCGAACGCAGTATTTT
.	TRBV7-8	few	TRBJ2-1	CASSLVGGVSSYNEQFF	TGTGCCAGCAGCTTAGTCGGCGGGGTGAGCTCCTACAATGAGCAGTTCTTC
.	TRBV5-4	few	TRBJ1-5	CASSLAGRIYQPQHF	TGTGCCAGCAGCTTGGCGGGACGGATCTATCAGCCCCAGCATTTT
.	TRBV12-3/TRBV12-4	.	TRBJ2-3	CASTFSGLLGGRTDTQYF	TGTGCCAGCACCTTCTCTGGCCTTTTGGGGGGGCGCACAGATACGCAGTATTTT
.	TRBV9	few	TRBJ1-1	CASSVGPGPANTEAFF	TGTGCCAGCAGCGTAGGTCCCGGGCCCGCCAACACTGAAGCTTTCTTT
.	TRBV15	many	TRBJ2-7	CATSFDRTYEQYF	TGTGCCACCAGTTTTGACAGGACCTACGAGCAGTACTTC
TRBD1	TRBV6-2/TRBV6-3	.	TRBJ1-5	CASSFYRDRGRRNNQPQHF	TGTGCCAGCAGTTTCTACCGGGACAGGGGGCGCAGGAACAATCAGCCCCAGCATTTT
TRBD1	TRBV4-3	.	TRBJ1-1	CASSRDRGRTEAFF	TGTGCCTCCTCCCGGGACAGAGGTCGCACTGAAGCTTTCTTT
TRBD2	TRBV11-2	many	TRBJ2-5	CASSLVSGLAAETQYF	TGTGCCAGCAGCTTAGTCTCCGGACTAGCGGCAGAGACCCAGTACTTC
.	TRBV7-2	.	TRBJ2-3	CASSPNQRDTQYF	TGTGCCAGCAGCCCGAACCAACGGGATACGCAGTATTTT
.	TRBV6-5	few	TRBJ1-1	CASSGRQVNTEAFF	TGTGCCAGCAGTGGGAGACAGGTGAACACTGAAGCTTTCTTT
TRBD1	TRBV18	.	TRBJ2-5	CASSRTGDGTETQYF	TGTGCCAGCTCACGGACAGGGGATGGTACAGAGACCCAGTACTTC
.	TRBV4-3	few	TRBJ2-2	CAAQGSGELFF	TGCGCCGCCCAGGGGTCCGGGGAGCTGTTTTTT
.	TRBV5-4	.	TRBJ1-1	CASSLDQAAAFF	TGTGCCAGCAGCTTGGATCAGGCGGCGGCTTTCTTT
.	TRBV6-5	.	TRBJ2-3	CASSYGGAYTDTQYF	TGTGCCAGCAGTTACGGGGGCGCGTACACAGATACGCAGTATTTT
.	TRBV7-9	few	TRBJ2-3	CASSPRIAADTQYF	TGTGCCAGCAGCCCCAGGATTGCGGCAGATACGCAGTATTTT
.	TRBV7-2	.	TRBJ1-2	CASSPSWEDGYTF	TGTGCCAGCAGCCCATCGTGGGAGGATGGCTACACCTTC
TRBD1	TRBV9	few	TRBJ1-5	CASSETGDSNQPQHF	TGTGCCAGCAGCGAAACAGGGGATAGCAATCAGCCCCAGCATTTT
.	TRBV4-1	many	TRBJ1-5	CASSPPFQLGQPQHF	TGCGCCAGCAGCCCCCCGTTCCAGCTGGGCCAGCCCCAGCATTTT
TRBD2	TRBV12-3/TRBV12-4	few	TRBJ2-3	CASRDSGGAPDTQYF	TGTGCCAGCAGGGATAGCGGGGGGGCCCCAGATACGCAGTATTTT
.	TRBV5-6	few	TRBJ1-5	CASSLRARGESQPQHF	TGTGCCAGCAGCTTAAGGGCCAGGGGAGAGAGTCAGCCCCAGCATTTT
.	TRBV7-9	.	TRBJ2-3	CASSLAQGAADTQYF	TGTGCCAGCAGCTTAGCGCAAGGGGCCGCAGATACGCAGTATTTT
.	TRBV20-1	.	TRBJ1-3	CSARGPPNTIYF	TGCAGTGCTAGAGGACCGCCAAACACCATATATTTT
.	TRBV30	many	TRBJ1-1	CAWSGPPNRIGAFF	TGTGCCTGGAGTGGTCCTCCTAACAGGATTGGAGCTTTCTTT
.	TRBV27	.	TRBJ1-5	CASSRGGRGNQPQHF	TGTGCCAGCAGCCGAGGGGGAAGAGGCAATCAGCCCCAGCATTTT
TRBD1	TRBV9	few	TRBJ1-6	CASSPRQGRGPLHF	TGTGCCAGCAGCCCAAGACAGGGAAGGGGACCCCTCCACTTT
.	TRBV13	medium-sized	TRBJ1-1	CASSLGLMRRVDFF	TGTGCCAGCAGCTTAGGCCTAATGAGGAGGGTCGATTTCTTT
TRBD1	TRBV24-1	.	TRBJ1-5	CATSASGTGGNQPQHF	TGTGCCACCAGTGCCTCCGGGACAGGGGGGAATCAGCCCCAGCATTTT
TRBD1	TRBV6-1	.	TRBJ1-5	CASSEGQGQPQHF	TGTGCCAGCAGTGAGGGACAGGGTCAGCCCCAGCATTTT
TRBD2	TRBV9	.	TRBJ2-3	CASSVGTSDSTDTQYF	TGTGCCAGCAGCGTGGGAACTAGCGACAGCACAGATACGCAGTATTTT
.	TRBV6-2/TRBV6-3	few	TRBJ2-7	CASNSVPGDAYEQYF	TGTGCCAGCAATTCAGTGCCGGGCGACGCCTACGAGCAGTACTTC
.	TRBV27	few	TRBJ1-1	CASSGGSGNTEAFF	TGTGCCAGCAGTGGGGGCAGTGGGAACACTGAAGCTTTCTTT
.	TRBV5-1	few	TRBJ2-2	CASSLNSGELFF	TGCGCCAGCAGCTTGAATTCCGGGGAGCTGTTTTTT